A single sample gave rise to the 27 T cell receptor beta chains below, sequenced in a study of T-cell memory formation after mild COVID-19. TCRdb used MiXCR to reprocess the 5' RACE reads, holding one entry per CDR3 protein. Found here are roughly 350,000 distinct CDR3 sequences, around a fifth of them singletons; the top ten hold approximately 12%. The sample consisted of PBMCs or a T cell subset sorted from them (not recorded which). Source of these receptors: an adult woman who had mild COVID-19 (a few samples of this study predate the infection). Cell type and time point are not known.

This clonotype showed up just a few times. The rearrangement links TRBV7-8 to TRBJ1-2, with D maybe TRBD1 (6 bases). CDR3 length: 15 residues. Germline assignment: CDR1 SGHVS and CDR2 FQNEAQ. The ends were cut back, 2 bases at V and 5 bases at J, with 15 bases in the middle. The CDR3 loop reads CASSLPDTGTYGYTF. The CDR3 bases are TGTGCCAGCAGCTTACCCGATACAGGGACGTATGGCTACACCTTC.

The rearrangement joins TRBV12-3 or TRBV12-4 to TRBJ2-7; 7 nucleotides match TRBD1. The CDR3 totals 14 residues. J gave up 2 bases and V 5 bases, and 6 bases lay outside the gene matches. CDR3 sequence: CASSIRDSPYEQYF. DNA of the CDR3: TGTGCCAGCAGTATCCGGGACAGTCCCTACGAGCAGTACTTC.

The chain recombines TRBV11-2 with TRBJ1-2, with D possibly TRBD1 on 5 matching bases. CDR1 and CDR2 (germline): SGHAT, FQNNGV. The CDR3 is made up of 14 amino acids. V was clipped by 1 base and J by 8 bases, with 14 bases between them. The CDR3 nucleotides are TGTGCCAGCAGCTTAGCTGAGGGGTTGGGCGGCTACACCTTC. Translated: CASSLAEGLGGYTF.

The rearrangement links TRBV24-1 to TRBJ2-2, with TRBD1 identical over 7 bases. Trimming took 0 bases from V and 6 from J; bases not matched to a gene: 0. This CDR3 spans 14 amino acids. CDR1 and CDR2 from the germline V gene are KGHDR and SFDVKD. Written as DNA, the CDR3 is TGTGCCACCAGTGATTTGGACAGGGCCGGGGAGCTGTTTTTT. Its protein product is CATSDLDRAGELFF.

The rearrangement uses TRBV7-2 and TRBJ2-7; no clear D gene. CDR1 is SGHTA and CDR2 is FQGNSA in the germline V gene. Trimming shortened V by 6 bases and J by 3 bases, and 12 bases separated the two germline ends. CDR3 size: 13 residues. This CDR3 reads CASSQPDVYEQYF. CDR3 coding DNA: TGTGCCAGCAGTCAACCGGACGTCTACGAGCAGTACTTC.

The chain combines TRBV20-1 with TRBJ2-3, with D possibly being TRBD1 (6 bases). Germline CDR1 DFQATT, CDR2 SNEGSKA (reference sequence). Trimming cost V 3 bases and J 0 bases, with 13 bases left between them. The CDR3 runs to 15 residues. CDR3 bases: TGCAGTGCTAGTCAGACAGGAACTAGCACAGATACGCAGTATTTT. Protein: CSASQTGTSTDTQYF.

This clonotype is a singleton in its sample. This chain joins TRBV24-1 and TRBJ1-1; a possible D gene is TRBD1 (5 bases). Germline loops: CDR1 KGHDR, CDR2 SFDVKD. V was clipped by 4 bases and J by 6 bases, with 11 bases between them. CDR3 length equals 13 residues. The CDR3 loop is CATSEFTGSEAFF. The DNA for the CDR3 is TGTGCCACCAGTGAATTCACAGGATCTGAAGCTTTCTTT.

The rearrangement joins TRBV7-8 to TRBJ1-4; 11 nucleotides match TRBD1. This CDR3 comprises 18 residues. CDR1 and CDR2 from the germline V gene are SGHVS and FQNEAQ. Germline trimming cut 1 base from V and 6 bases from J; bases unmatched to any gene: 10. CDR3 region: CASSLVRGQGALDEKLFF. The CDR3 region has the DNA TGTGCCAGCAGCTTAGTACGCGGACAGGGGGCTCTAGATGAAAAACTGTTTTTT.

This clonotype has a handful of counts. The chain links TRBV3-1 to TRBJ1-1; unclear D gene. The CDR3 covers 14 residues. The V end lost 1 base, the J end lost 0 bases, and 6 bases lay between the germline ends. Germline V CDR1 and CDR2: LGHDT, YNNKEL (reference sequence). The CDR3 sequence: CASSQVGMNTEAFF. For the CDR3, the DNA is TGTGCCAGCAGCCAAGTGGGGATGAACACTGAAGCTTTCTTT.

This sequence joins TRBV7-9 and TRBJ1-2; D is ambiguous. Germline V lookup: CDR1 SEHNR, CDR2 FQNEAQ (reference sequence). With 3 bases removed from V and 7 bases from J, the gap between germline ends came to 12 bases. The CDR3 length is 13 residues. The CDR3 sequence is CASSFAPIGGYTF. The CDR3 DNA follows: TGTGCCAGCAGCTTCGCCCCTATAGGTGGCTACACCTTC.

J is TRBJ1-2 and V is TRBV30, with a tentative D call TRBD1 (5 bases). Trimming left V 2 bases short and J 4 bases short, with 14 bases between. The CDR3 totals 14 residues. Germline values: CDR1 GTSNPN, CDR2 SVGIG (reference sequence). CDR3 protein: CAWSHQGFSYGYTF. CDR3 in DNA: TGTGCCTGGAGTCATCAGGGATTTTCCTATGGCTACACCTTC.

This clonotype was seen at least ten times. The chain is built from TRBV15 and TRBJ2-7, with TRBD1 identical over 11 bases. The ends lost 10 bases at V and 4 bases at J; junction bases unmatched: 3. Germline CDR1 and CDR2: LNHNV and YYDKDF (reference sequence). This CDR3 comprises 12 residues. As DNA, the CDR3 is TGTGCCAGCCGGGACAGGGGGTACGAGCAGTACTTC. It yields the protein CASRDRGYEQYF.

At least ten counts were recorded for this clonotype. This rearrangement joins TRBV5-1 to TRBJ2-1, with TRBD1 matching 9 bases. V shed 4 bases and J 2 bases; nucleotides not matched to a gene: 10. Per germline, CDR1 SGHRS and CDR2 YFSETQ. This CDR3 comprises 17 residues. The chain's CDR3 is CASSLGGGQGPYNEQFF. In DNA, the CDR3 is TGCGCCAGCAGCCTGGGAGGGGGACAGGGCCCCTACAATGAGCAGTTCTTC.

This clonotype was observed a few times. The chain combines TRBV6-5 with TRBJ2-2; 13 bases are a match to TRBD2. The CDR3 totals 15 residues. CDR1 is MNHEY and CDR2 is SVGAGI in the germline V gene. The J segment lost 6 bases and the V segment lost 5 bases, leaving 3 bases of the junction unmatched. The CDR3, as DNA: TGTGCCAGCAGTGAGACTAGCGGGGGGCCCGGGGAGCTGTTTTTT. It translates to CASSETSGGPGELFF.

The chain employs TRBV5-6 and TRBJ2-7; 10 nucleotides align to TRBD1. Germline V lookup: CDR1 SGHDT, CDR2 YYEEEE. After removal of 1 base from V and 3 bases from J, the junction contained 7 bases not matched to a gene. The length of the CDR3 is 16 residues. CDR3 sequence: CASSLFAGTGVYEQYF. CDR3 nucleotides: TGTGCCAGCAGCTTGTTCGCTGGGACAGGGGTCTACGAGCAGTACTTC.

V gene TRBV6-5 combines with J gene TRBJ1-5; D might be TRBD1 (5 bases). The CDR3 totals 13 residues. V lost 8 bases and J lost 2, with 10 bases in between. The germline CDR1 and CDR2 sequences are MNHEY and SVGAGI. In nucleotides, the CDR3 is TGTGCCAGCCGGAAACAGGGCAATCAGCCCCAGCATTTT. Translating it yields CASRKQGNQPQHF.

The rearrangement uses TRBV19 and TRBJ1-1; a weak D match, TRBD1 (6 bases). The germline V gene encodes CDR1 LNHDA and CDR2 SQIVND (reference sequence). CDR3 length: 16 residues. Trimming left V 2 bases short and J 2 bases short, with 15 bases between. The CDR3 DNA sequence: TGTGCCAGTAGTATAAGTAGGGGGACGGCCAACACTGAAGCTTTCTTT. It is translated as CASSISRGTANTEAFF.

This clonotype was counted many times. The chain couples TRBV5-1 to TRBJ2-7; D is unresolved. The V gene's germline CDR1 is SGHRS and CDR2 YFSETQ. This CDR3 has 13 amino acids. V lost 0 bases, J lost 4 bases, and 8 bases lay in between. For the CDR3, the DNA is TGCGCCAGCAGCTTGGGCAGATGGTACGAGCAGTACTTC. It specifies CASSLGRWYEQYF.

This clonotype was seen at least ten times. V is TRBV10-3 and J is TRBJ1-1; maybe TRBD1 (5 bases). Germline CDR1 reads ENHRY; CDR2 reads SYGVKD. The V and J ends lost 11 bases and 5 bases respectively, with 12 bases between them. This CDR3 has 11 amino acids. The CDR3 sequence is CASSGRTEAFF. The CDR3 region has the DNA TGTGCCTCCTCAGGGAGAACTGAAGCTTTCTTT.

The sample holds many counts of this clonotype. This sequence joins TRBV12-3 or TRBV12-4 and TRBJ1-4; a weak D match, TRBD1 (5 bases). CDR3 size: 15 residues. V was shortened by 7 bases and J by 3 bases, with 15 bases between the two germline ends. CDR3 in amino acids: CASTPRGEANEKLFF. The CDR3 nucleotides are TGTGCCAGCACCCCCCGAGGGGAGGCTAATGAAAAACTGTTTTTT.

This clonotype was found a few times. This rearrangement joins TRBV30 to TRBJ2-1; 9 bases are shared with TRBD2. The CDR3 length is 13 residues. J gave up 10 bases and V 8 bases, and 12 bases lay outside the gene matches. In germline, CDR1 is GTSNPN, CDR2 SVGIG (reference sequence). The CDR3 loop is CARAAGGLGEQFF. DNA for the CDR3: TGTGCCCGGGCAGCGGGGGGCTTGGGGGAGCAGTTCTTC.

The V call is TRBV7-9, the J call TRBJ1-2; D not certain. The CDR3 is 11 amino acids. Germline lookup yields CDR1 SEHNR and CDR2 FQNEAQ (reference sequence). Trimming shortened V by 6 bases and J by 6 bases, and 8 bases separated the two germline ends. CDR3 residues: CASSSKNGYTF. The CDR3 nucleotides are TGTGCCAGCAGTTCTAAAAATGGCTACACCTTC. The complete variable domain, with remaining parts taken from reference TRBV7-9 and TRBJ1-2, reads DTGVSQNPRHKITKRGQNVTFRCDPISEHNRLYWYRQTLGQGPEFLTYFQNEAQLEKSRLLSDRFSAERPKGSFSTLEIQRTEQGDSAMYLCASSSKNGYTFGSGTRLTVV.

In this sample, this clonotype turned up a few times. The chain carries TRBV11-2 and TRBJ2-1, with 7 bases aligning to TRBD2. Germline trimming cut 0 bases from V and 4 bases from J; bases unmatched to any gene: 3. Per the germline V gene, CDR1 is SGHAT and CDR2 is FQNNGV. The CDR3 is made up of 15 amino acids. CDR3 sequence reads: CASSLENSGYNEQFF. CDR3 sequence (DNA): TGTGCCAGCAGCTTAGAGAATAGCGGGTACAATGAGCAGTTCTTC. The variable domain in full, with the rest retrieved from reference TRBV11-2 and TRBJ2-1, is EAGVAQSPRYKIIEKRQSVAFWCNPISGHATLYWYQQILGQGPKLLIQFQNNGVVDDSQLPKDRFSAERLKGVDSTLKIQPAKLEDSAVYLCASSLENSGYNEQFFGPGTRLTVL.

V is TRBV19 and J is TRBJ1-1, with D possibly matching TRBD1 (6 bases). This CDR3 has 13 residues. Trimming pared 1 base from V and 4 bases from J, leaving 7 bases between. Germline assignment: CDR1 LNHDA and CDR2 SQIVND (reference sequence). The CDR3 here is CASSIARGTEAFF. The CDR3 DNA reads TGTGCCAGTAGTATAGCCAGGGGCACTGAAGCTTTCTTT.

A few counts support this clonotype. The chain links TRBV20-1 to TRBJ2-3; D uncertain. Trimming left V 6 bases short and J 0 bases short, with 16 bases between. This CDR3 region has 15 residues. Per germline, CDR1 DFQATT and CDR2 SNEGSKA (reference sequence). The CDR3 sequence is CSAPTPVRSTDTQYF. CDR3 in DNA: TGCAGTGCCCCGACCCCAGTTCGGAGCACAGATACGCAGTATTTT.

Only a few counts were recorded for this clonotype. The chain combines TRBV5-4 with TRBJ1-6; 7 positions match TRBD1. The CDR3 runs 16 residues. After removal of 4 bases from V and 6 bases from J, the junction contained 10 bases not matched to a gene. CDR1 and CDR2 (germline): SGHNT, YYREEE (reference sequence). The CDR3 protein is CASSRPGTVSNSPLHF. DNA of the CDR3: TGTGCCAGCAGCAGGCCCGGGACAGTCAGTAATTCACCCCTCCACTTT.

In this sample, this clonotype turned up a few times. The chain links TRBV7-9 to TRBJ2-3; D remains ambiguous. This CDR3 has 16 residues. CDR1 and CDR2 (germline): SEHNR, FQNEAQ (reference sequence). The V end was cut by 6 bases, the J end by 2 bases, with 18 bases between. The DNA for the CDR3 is TGTGCCAGCAGTTATAGAGGCCGGGTCTACACAGATACGCAGTATTTT. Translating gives CASSYRGRVYTDTQYF. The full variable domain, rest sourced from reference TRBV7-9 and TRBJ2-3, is DTGVSQNPRHKITKRGQNVTFRCDPISEHNRLYWYRQTLGQGPEFLTYFQNEAQLEKSRLLSDRFSAERPKGSFSTLEIQRTEQGDSAMYLCASSYRGRVYTDTQYFGPGTRLTVL.